One and the same sample provided the 3 T cell receptor beta chains below, sequenced in a study of CD8 T cells in ankylosing spondylitis. Via MiXCR, TCRdb re-called the 5' RACE reads, giving one row per CDR3 protein. The sample has about 31,000 distinct CDR3 sequences; about 7% are singletons. The sequencing input was blood, either unsorted or a sorted T cell fraction (not recorded which). The source of these receptors is a male donor with ankylosing spondylitis or in good health (not recorded which).

This rearrangement joins TRBV7-9 to TRBJ1-1, with 7 bases fitting TRBD1. Germline V gives CDR1 SEHNR, CDR2 FQNEAQ (reference sequence). CDR3 length equals 14 residues. The J segment lost 4 bases and the V segment lost 5 bases, leaving 7 bases of the junction unmatched. CDR3 sequence reads: CASSVTGEITEAFF. The CDR3 nucleotides read TGTGCCAGCAGCGTCACAGGGGAGATCACTGAAGCTTTCTTT.

In this sample, this clonotype turned up many times. The gene calls are TRBV25-1 and TRBJ1-1; D perhaps matches TRBD1 (6 bases). CDR1 and CDR2 from the germline V gene are MGHDK and SYGVNS. There are 10 residues in the CDR3. V lost 10 bases and J lost 8, with 11 bases in between. The CDR3: CAIPDREAFF. CDR3 DNA sequence: TGTGCCATACCTGACAGGGAAGCTTTCTTT.

In its sample, this clonotype was seen many times. J is TRBJ2-7 and V is TRBV12-3 or TRBV12-4; D is unclear. Trimming shortened V by 6 bases and J by 9 bases, and 15 bases separated the two germline ends. The CDR3 is 12 residues long. The CDR3 DNA follows: TGTGCCAGCAGCCCTGGATCGGTCGCGCAGTACTTC. The encoded protein is CASSPGSVAQYF.